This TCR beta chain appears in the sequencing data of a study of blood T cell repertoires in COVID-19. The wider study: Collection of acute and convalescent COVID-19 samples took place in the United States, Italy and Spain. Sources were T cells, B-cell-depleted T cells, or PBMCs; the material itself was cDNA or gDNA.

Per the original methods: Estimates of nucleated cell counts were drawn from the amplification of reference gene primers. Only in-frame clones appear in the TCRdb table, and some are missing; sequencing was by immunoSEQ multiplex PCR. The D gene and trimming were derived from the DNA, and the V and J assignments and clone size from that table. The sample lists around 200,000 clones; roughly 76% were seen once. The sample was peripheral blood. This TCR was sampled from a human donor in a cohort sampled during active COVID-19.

Here the CDR3 DNA reads TGTGCCAGCAGCTTGGCGGGGTTAACCTACGAGCAGTACTTC. Translation: CASSLAGLTYEQYF. V usage is TRBV5-5 and J usage is TRBJ2-7; weak D call: TRBD2 (5 bases). Trimming removed 0 bases at V and 2 bases at J, with 9 bases between. This CDR3 comprises 14 residues. Looked up from germline, CDR1 is SGHKS and CDR2 is YYEKEE (reference sequence).